Given below is one T cell receptor beta chain in context. RNA totalling roughly 0.45 to 1 ug underwent reverse transcription with random hexamers. Amplification of TCR beta CDR3 by immunoSEQ multiplex PCR spanned 54 Vbeta and 13 Jbeta. TCRdb re-called the immunoSEQ multiplex PCR reads with MiXCR, one entry per CDR3 protein. The sample has 69,000 or so distinct CDR3 sequences; 95% are singletons. Germline CDR1 SEHNR, CDR2 FQNEAQ (reference sequence). This CDR3 region has 16 residues. The V and J ends lost 0 bases and 5 bases, in that order; junction bases with no gene match: 6. The source of the sample is a study of CD8 T cells in Susac syndrome.

The chain uses TRBV7-9 and TRBJ2-1, with 8 bases matching TRBD2. Sequenced input: CD8+ T cells from PBMCs. The sequence was obtained from a human donor in good health. CDR3 amino acids: CASSLASSGGDNEQFF. In DNA form, the CDR3 reads TGTGCCAGCAGCTTAGCTTCGAGCGGGGGAGACAATGAGCAGTTCTTC.